One sample yielded the 29 T cell receptor beta chains listed below, sequenced in a study of OX40 agonist ivuxolimab in advanced cancers. Clones were read by immunoSEQ multiplex PCR, and TCRdb kept only the in-frame ones, dropping some. The table records around 40,000 clones, around 87% of them present only once. The sample consisted of CD4+ or CD8+ T cells sorted from blood, taken in a trial of the OX40 agonist ivuxolimab. These receptors originate from an adult with an advanced solid tumor such as melanoma, head and neck, liver or kidney cancer.

The rearrangement uses TRBV7-8 and TRBJ2-7; tentative D call: TRBD2 (5 bases). Trimming left V 6 bases short and J 6 bases short, with 18 bases between. This CDR3 spans 14 amino acids. CDR1 is SGHVS, CDR2 FQNEAQ, per germline. The DNA for the CDR3 is TGTGCCAGCAGGGCGTCGACTATGAGCCGCGAGCAGTACTTC. Residues: CASRASTMSREQYF.

V usage is TRBV6-5 and J usage is TRBJ2-2; D is perhaps TRBD2 (7 bases). Trimming took 6 bases from V and 6 from J, leaving 17 bases between them. This CDR3 region has 15 residues. CDR1 is MNHEY and CDR2 is SVGAGI in the germline V gene. CDR3 nucleotides: TGTGCCAGCAGCTCGGGGGGCGGGAAGGCCGGGGAGCTGTTTTTT. Translated: CASSSGGGKAGELFF.

The V gene is TRBV6-1, the J gene TRBJ2-7; no reliable D call. V was trimmed by 4 bases and J by 3 bases, leaving 4 bases between them. The CDR3 covers 11 residues. Germline-derived CDR1 and CDR2 are MNHNS and SASEGT. This CDR3 reads CASSAYYEQYF. The CDR3 nucleotides read TGTGCCAGCAGTGCCTACTACGAGCAGTACTTC.

This clone has just a few counts. CDR3 residues: CASSQGLGSGTQYF. The CDR3 nucleotides read TGTGCCAGCAGCCAAGGACTAGGTTCGGGTACGCAGTATTTT. The J gene is TRBJ2-3, the V gene TRBV5-4, with 7 bases matching TRBD2. The CDR3 loop spans 14 amino acids. After removal of 4 bases from V and 8 bases from J, the junction contained 10 bases not matched to a gene. CDR1 is SGHNT, CDR2 YYREEE, per germline (reference sequence).

The chain uses TRBV6-1 and TRBJ2-7, with 12 bases that match TRBD2. The CDR3 contains 14 residues. J gave up 2 bases and V 6 bases, and 2 bases lay outside the gene matches. Germline CDR1 MNHNS, CDR2 SASEGT. DNA of the CDR3: TGTGCCAGCAGGGCTAGCGGGGGGGCCTACGAGCAGTACTTC. Translation gives CASRASGGAYEQYF.

The J gene is TRBJ1-2, the V gene TRBV27; D is perhaps TRBD1 (5 bases). V lost 4 bases to trimming and J lost 3 bases, with 12 bases between them. This CDR3 is built from 14 residues. Germline V CDR1 and CDR2: MNHEY, SMNVEV (reference sequence). The DNA for the CDR3 is TGTGCCAGCAGTTCCTCCGGGACTGACTATGGCTACACCTTC. It specifies CASSSSGTDYGYTF.

The chain combines TRBV19 with TRBJ2-1; no clear D. This CDR3 contains 13 residues. Trimming stripped 4 bases from V and 4 bases from J, with 8 bases between. Per the germline V gene, CDR1 is LNHDA and CDR2 is SQIVND (reference sequence). CDR3 region: CASSRTRYNEQFF. In DNA, the CDR3 is TGTGCCAGTAGTAGAACACGATACAATGAGCAGTTCTTC.

The V and J genes are TRBV12-5 and TRBJ2-3, with a tentative D call TRBD1 (6 bases). The CDR3 runs to 15 residues. Germline V lookup: CDR1 LGHNT, CDR2 FRNRAP. V lost 6 bases, J lost 3 bases, and 16 bases lay in between. The CDR3 loop is CASGPGLTGTDTQYF. The DNA of the CDR3 is TGTGCTAGTGGCCCGGGGCTCACAGGGACAGATACGCAGTATTTT.

The V call is TRBV6-1, the J call TRBJ2-1; TRBD1 matches 9 bases. Germline V gives CDR1 MNHNS, CDR2 SASEGT. The CDR3 is 14 residues long. The trim removed 6 bases at V and 1 base at J, leaving 1 base unmatched. For the CDR3, the DNA is TGTGCCAGCAGCGACAGGGGGTCCTACAATGAGCAGTTCTTC. Its protein product is CASSDRGSYNEQFF.

The chain is built from TRBV1 and TRBJ2-7; the table's D call, TRBD2, was not checked against the DNA. TRBV1 has pseudogene status. The CDR3 consists of 19 residues. The CDR3 is CTSSPGSTSGGAAAYEQYF. In nucleotides, the CDR3 is TGCACCAGCAGCCCAGGCAGCACTAGCGGGGGGGCCGCGGCCTACGAGCAGTACTTC.

The chain has TRBV6-4 and TRBJ1-2; D is ambiguous. This CDR3 is built from 13 residues. The V gene lost 0 bases and the J gene lost 7 bases, with 9 bases spanning the gap. Germline lookup yields CDR1 MRHNA and CDR2 SNTAGT. CDR3 sequence: CASSDSTGSGYTF. CDR3 nucleotide sequence: TGTGCCAGCAGTGACTCGACGGGTAGTGGCTACACCTTC.

This chain uses TRBV19 with TRBJ2-1; D uncertain. The CDR3 has 14 residues. With 0 bases removed from V and 5 bases from J, the gap between germline ends came to 8 bases. CDR1 and CDR2 from the germline V gene are LNHDA and SQIVND (reference sequence). CDR3 coding DNA: TGTGCCAGTAGTATAGATGGGTGGGACAATGAGCAGTTCTTC. Translation: CASSIDGWDNEQFF.

The chain carries TRBV2 and TRBJ2-3; 8 bases match TRBD2. The junction had 9 bases not matched to a gene; V was cut back by 3 bases and J by 4 bases. Germline V lookup: CDR1 SNHLY, CDR2 FYNNEI. The CDR3 covers 16 residues. In DNA form, the CDR3 reads TGTGCCAGCAGTGATATTGGCGGGAGGTATCCAGATACGCAGTATTTT. Translated: CASSDIGGRYPDTQYF.

The V gene is TRBV7-2, the J gene TRBJ2-5; 10 bases agree with TRBD2. Germline V gene data show CDR1 as SGHTA and CDR2 as FQGNSA. The ends lost 3 bases at V and 5 bases at J; junction bases unmatched: 9. The CDR3 loop spans 16 amino acids. DNA for the CDR3: TGTGCCAGCAGCTTTTTGAGCGGGGGGGCCGGGGAGACCCAGTACTTC. This gives the protein CASSFLSGGAGETQYF.

The rearrangement links TRBV18 to TRBJ2-3; perhaps TRBD2 as D (5 bases). V shed 0 bases and J shed 0 bases, with 7 bases lying between them. From germline, CDR1 is KGHSH and CDR2 LQKENI. The CDR3 is 15 residues long. CDR3 DNA sequence: TGTGCCAGCTCACCACCGAGCGGAAGCACAGATACGCAGTATTTT. Amino acids: CASSPPSGSTDTQYF.

In its sample, this clone was seen a few times. The V gene is TRBV5-1, the J gene TRBJ2-1, with TRBD2 as a possible D gene (5 bases). This CDR3 is 12 amino acids long. V was cut by 8 bases and J by 6 bases, with 12 bases left in between. Germline CDR1 SGHRS, CDR2 YFSETQ. CDR3 nucleotides: TGCGCCAGTTCAGTGGCGGGCAATGAGCAGTTCTTC. This encodes CASSVAGNEQFF.

This sequence joins TRBV29-1 and TRBJ2-7; TRBD1 is a possible D gene (6 bases). With 6 bases removed from V and 2 bases from J, the gap between germline ends came to 14 bases. Germline CDR1 reads SQVTM; CDR2 reads ANQGSEA. The CDR3 spans 13 residues. The CDR3 DNA reads TGCAGCGTACTCGGACAGACCGCCTACGAGCAGTACTTC. Residues: CSVLGQTAYEQYF.

The chain employs TRBV19 and TRBJ2-7; D not resolved. The CDR3 covers 15 residues. V dropped 8 bases and J dropped 5 bases, with 22 bases sitting between them. Germline V gene lookup returns CDR1 LNHDA and CDR2 SQIVND (reference sequence). The DNA for the CDR3 is TGTGCCAGTTCCCTCGTGGCCATCGGGTACCACGAGCAGTACTTC. This codes for CASSLVAIGYHEQYF.

The rearrangement links TRBV2 to TRBJ2-7; weak D call: TRBD2 (5 bases). The CDR3 length is 14 residues. Germline V gene lookup returns CDR1 SNHLY and CDR2 FYNNEI. Trimming removed 1 base at V and 4 bases at J, with 11 bases between. CDR3 region: CASSEDTRGYEQYF. DNA for the CDR3: TGTGCCAGCAGTGAAGACACACGGGGTTACGAGCAGTACTTC.

Remarks on this clone: The identical CDR3 is also encoded by other nucleotide sequences in the sample. In DNA, the CDR3 is TGTGCCAGCTCACCCGGACTAGCGGGATCCTACGAGCAGTACTTC. Translation: CASSPGLAGSYEQYF. This chain links TRBV18 with TRBJ2-7, with 12 nucleotides matching TRBD2. V lost 3 bases and J lost 1; bases outside the gene matches: 1. The germline gives CDR1 KGHSH, CDR2 LQKENI. There are 15 residues in the CDR3. Variable domain in full (rest from reference TRBV18 and TRBJ2-7): NAGVMQNPRHLVRRRGQEARLRCSPMKGHSHVYWYRQLPEEGLKFMVYLQKENIIDESGMPKERFSAEFPKEGPSILRIQQVVRGDSAAYFCASSPGLAGSYEQYFGPGTRLTVT.

As regards this clone: Other DNA sequences in this sample translate to the same CDR3. V and J are TRBV7-2 and TRBJ1-1; D is possibly TRBD1 (6 bases). CDR1 is SGHTA, CDR2 FQGNSA, per germline. V lost 4 bases and J lost 5, with 14 bases in between. This CDR3 spans 14 amino acids. CDR3 DNA sequence: TGTGCCAGCAGCTCCCAGGGGCGGAGGACTGAAGCTTTCTTT. This translates into CASSSQGRRTEAFF.

CDR3 sequence: CASSLLAGPNEQYF. The CDR3 region has the DNA TGTGCCAGCAGTCTCCTAGCGGGACCTAACGAGCAGTACTTC. This chain uses TRBV28 with TRBJ2-5, with 9 bases fitting TRBD2. The closer fit of TRBJ2-7 to the DNA end suggests the J call may be wrong. Germline CDR1 MDHEN, CDR2 SYDVKM. There are 14 residues in the CDR3.

The genes are TRBV7-2 and TRBJ2-3; D is unclear. V lost 7 bases and J 9 bases, leaving 20 bases between the germline ends. Germline V lookup: CDR1 SGHTA, CDR2 FQGNSA. The CDR3 has 14 residues. For the CDR3, the DNA is TGTGCCAGCACCCTACAACCGGACGGTGCAACGCAGTATTTT. This gives the protein CASTLQPDGATQYF.

The chain is built from TRBV6-5 and TRBJ2-2; D ambiguous. The germline V gene encodes CDR1 MNHEY and CDR2 SVGAGI. The V and J ends lost 10 bases and 4 bases respectively, with 10 bases between them. The CDR3 is 12 residues long. CDR3 coding DNA: TGTGCCAACTGGACGGGCACCGGGGAGCTGTTTTTT. Translation gives CANWTGTGELFF.

This clone was seen only once. The chain links TRBV7-3 to TRBJ1-6; the D is unclear. The germline V and J ends were trimmed by 4 bases and 8 bases, with 15 bases remaining between them. This CDR3 region has 15 residues. Germline V gene lookup returns CDR1 SGHTA and CDR2 FQGTGA. In DNA, the CDR3 is TGTGCCAGCAGCTCGGGAGCCCCTGGGGATTCACCCCTCCACTTT. Its translation is CASSSGAPGDSPLHF.

The chain has TRBV2 and TRBJ1-6, with 8 bases identical to TRBD1. The CDR3 runs to 14 residues. In germline, CDR1 is SNHLY, CDR2 FYNNEI. The trim removed 3 bases at V and 10 bases at J, leaving 5 bases unmatched. The CDR3 DNA is TGTGCCAGCAGTGATGGACAGGGCCGATCACCCCTCCACTTT. Residues: CASSDGQGRSPLHF.

The CDR3 DNA is TGCAGCGTTGGGGACGGGGGAGAGACCCAGTACTTC. Its translation is CSVGDGGETQYF. The chain is built from TRBV29-1 and TRBJ2-5, with TRBD2 as a possible D gene (6 bases). CDR3 length equals 12 residues. Trimming left V 4 bases short and J 4 bases short, with 10 bases between. CDR1 and CDR2 (germline): SQVTM, ANQGSEA.

The V call is TRBV18, the J call TRBJ2-7; 15 bases line up with TRBD2. V shed 3 bases and J 0 bases; nucleotides not matched to a gene: 3. The CDR3 totals 17 residues. Looked up from germline, CDR1 is KGHSH and CDR2 is LQKENI. CDR3 DNA sequence: TGTGCCAGCTCACCGGGACTAGCGGGAGGCCTCTCCTACGAGCAGTACTTC. This gives the protein CASSPGLAGGLSYEQYF.

The genes are TRBV18 and TRBJ2-1, with TRBD1 matching over 8 bases. CDR1 KGHSH and CDR2 LQKENI come from the germline V gene. The CDR3 is made up of 13 amino acids. V lost 3 bases, J lost 8 bases, and 3 bases stayed unmatched. This chain's CDR3 is CASSPTGVDEQFF. DNA of the CDR3: TGTGCCAGCTCACCGACAGGGGTCGATGAGCAGTTCTTC.